One sample yielded the 4 T cell receptor beta chains listed below, sequenced in a study of T-cell reconstitution after alpha-beta-depleted transplantation in children (dated by TCRdb to the mid-2010s). The sample's treatment or condition label is to be understood as: allogeneic hematopoietic cell transplantation with graft depleted of TCRalphabeta T cells and CD19 B cells. The library was made by PCR. TCRdb shows the sequencer as Illumina HiSeq 2500. TCR libraries were prepared with molecular barcoding, using unique molecular identifiers to normalize TCRbeta repertoire quantification. The raw public data were reprocessed by TCRdb itself: fastp quality trimming at Q25, MiXCR clonotype calling, in-frame beta chains only. A single entry per CDR3 protein holds the most common genes and DNA from its merged rows. This sample holds some 600,000 distinct CDR3 sequences; roughly 13% were observed only once. Over 2% of the sample rests with the top ten.

The input for sequencing was PBMCs, mostly from graft donor cells, taken 360 days after TCRalphabeta/CD19-depleted stem cell transplant. The receptors were sampled from a male patient younger than 18 who had a stem cell transplant for acute myeloid leukemia, so the T cells may come from the graft donor.

The CDR3 DNA sequence: TGTGCCAGCAGCCCCAGGGCTAGCGGGAGGGCCAAGGACAATGAGCAGTTCTTC. Translation gives CASSPRASGRAKDNEQFF. The rearrangement joins TRBV4-2 to TRBJ2-1, with 12 bases matching TRBD2. The CDR3 spans 18 residues. J gave up 5 bases and V 4 bases, and 12 bases lay outside the gene matches. Germline CDR1 and CDR2: LGHNA and YNFKEQ.

A few counts support this clonotype. This chain connects TRBV28 to TRBJ2-7, with D maybe TRBD1 (6 bases). The CDR3 loop spans 14 amino acids. V lost 6 bases to trimming and J lost 3 bases, with 15 bases between them. Germline V lookup: CDR1 MDHEN, CDR2 SYDVKM. The CDR3 protein is CASSLPGQFYEQYF. CDR3 DNA: TGTGCCAGCAGCCTTCCCGGACAGTTCTACGAGCAGTACTTC.

This clonotype came up a few times. The chain recombines TRBV6-1 with TRBJ2-1, with D possibly TRBD2 on 6 matching bases. CDR1 and CDR2 (germline): MNHNS, SASEGT. V gave up 7 bases and J gave up 5 bases, with 18 bases separating them. The CDR3 runs 15 residues. DNA of the CDR3: TGTGCCAGCACTCCCTGGGACTCCAGGCACAATGAGCAGTTCTTC. This gives the protein CASTPWDSRHNEQFF.

This clonotype was seen a few times. The chain employs TRBV7-2 and TRBJ2-7; no clear D gene. Germline values: CDR1 SGHTA, CDR2 FQGNSA. The CDR3 is 9 amino acids. Trimming shortened V by 11 bases and J by 2 bases, and 4 bases separated the two germline ends. The CDR3 sequence: CAPPYEQYF. In DNA, the CDR3 is TGTGCCCCGCCCTACGAGCAGTACTTC.